Following are 27 T cell receptor beta chains from one sample sequenced in a study of blood T cell repertoires in COVID-19. Sequencing used immunoSEQ multiplex PCR; TCRdb keeps in-frame clones, though not all of them. The sample contains 150,000 to 160,000 clones, about 80% of which appear only once. The sample consisted of peripheral blood. These receptors came from a man between 60 and 70 years old with acute or convalescent COVID-19.

The sample holds a few counts of this clone. V and J are TRBV27 and TRBJ1-6, with a possible D match to TRBD1 (6 bases). The germline gives CDR1 MNHEY, CDR2 SMNVEV (reference sequence). The CDR3 is made up of 16 amino acids. V was shortened by 7 bases and J by 0 bases, with 13 bases between the two germline ends. The CDR3 DNA reads as TGTGCCAGCACCGCGGGGGCCAGCTCCTATAATTCACCCCTCCACTTT. It yields the protein CASTAGASSYNSPLHF.

The chain combines TRBV7-2 with TRBJ1-2; TRBD1 is a possible D gene (6 bases). This CDR3 region has 13 residues. The V and J ends lost 3 bases and 5 bases respectively, with 10 bases between them. The germline gives CDR1 SGHTA, CDR2 FQGNSA. CDR3 sequence reads: CASSFGQLYGYTF. CDR3 bases: TGTGCCAGCAGCTTCGGACAGTTGTATGGCTACACCTTC.

Details on this clone: A much larger clone sits a single nucleotide away, making a read error possible. The chain couples TRBV14 to TRBJ2-3, with 9 bases identical to TRBD2. Per germline, CDR1 SGHDN and CDR2 FVKESK. This CDR3 has 14 amino acids. V lost 5 bases and J lost 1; bases outside the gene matches: 1. CDR3 DNA sequence: TGTGCCAGCAGCGAGCGGGGGGGCACAGATACGCAGTATTTT. This translates into CASSERGGTDTQYF.

The CDR3 nucleotides read TGTGCCAGCAGTTACTCTACCGGGAGGGACATTCAGTACTTC. Residues: CASSYSTGRDIQYF. This chain uses TRBV6-5 with TRBJ2-4; 8 bases are a match to TRBD2. CDR1 MNHEY and CDR2 SVGAGI come from the germline V gene. J was trimmed by 8 bases and V by 0 bases; bases with no gene match: 3. This CDR3 has 14 residues.

This clone was seen just once. The J gene is TRBJ1-2, the V gene TRBV6-5; no definite D call. Per germline, CDR1 MNHEY and CDR2 SVGAGI. The V end was cut by 5 bases, the J end by 4 bases, with 8 bases between. The CDR3 loop spans 12 amino acids. The CDR3 region has the DNA TGTGCCAGCAGTACGGGAGCCTATGGCTACACCTTC. Its translation: CASSTGAYGYTF.

The chain combines TRBV28 with TRBJ1-1, with a weak D call TRBD1 (6 bases). V gave up 4 bases and J gave up 7 bases, with 19 bases separating them. CDR1 is MDHEN and CDR2 is SYDVKM in the germline V gene. CDR3 length: 15 amino acids. The CDR3 reads CASSSPGGGVYEAFF. The CDR3 nucleotides read TGTGCCAGCAGTTCACCGGGGGGGGGCGTCTATGAAGCTTTCTTT.

V gene TRBV6-1 combines with J gene TRBJ1-1; 7 bases line up with TRBD1. The CDR3 sequence is 14 residues long. The J segment lost 4 bases and the V segment lost 1 base, leaving 3 bases of the junction unmatched. From germline, CDR1 is MNHNS and CDR2 SASEGT. The CDR3 DNA reads as TGTGCCAGCAGTGAAGGCGGGACAGCCACTGAAGCTTTCTTT. Translated, it gives CASSEGGTATEAFF.

The chain couples TRBV5-4 to TRBJ2-5; D perhaps matches TRBD2 (7 bases). The CDR3 contains 15 residues. V gave up 3 bases and J gave up 1 base, with 13 bases separating them. Germline V gives CDR1 SGHNT, CDR2 YYREEE (reference sequence). The CDR3 nucleotides read TGTGCCAGCAGCTGGGGGGCTAGCGGCCAAGAGACCCAGTACTTC. This translates into CASSWGASGQETQYF. The full variable domain, completed using reference TRBV5-4 and TRBJ2-5, is ETGVTQSPTHLIKTRGQQVTLRCSSQSGHNTVSWYQQALGQGPQFIFQYYREEENGRGNFPPRFSGLQFPNYSSELNVNALELDDSALYLCASSWGASGQETQYFGPGTRLLVL.

This chain uses TRBV19 with TRBJ2-3; 11 nucleotides match TRBD2. The germline gives CDR1 LNHDA, CDR2 SQIVND (reference sequence). There are 15 residues in the CDR3. With 5 bases clipped from V and 5 bases from J, the junction kept 6 bases outside the gene matches. The CDR3 bases are TGTGCCAGTAGTTTAGGACTAGCGGGTATAGATACGCAGTATTTT. This sequence encodes CASSLGLAGIDTQYF.

This chain links TRBV12-3 or TRBV12-4 with TRBJ2-3, with D hard to call. CDR3 size: 12 residues. The V end lost 3 bases, the J end lost 4 bases, and 5 bases lay between the germline ends. In DNA form, the CDR3 reads TGTGCCAGCAGTTTCTTCCCAGATACGCAGTATTTT. Translating gives CASSFFPDTQYF.

This clone was observed a single time. The rearrangement links TRBV5-6 to TRBJ2-3; 9 bases agree with TRBD2. Trimming removed 4 bases from V and 1 base from J; junction bases left unmatched: 7. Germline V lookup: CDR1 SGHDT, CDR2 YYEEEE. The CDR3 sequence is 16 residues long. This CDR3 is CASSPRGGGGTDTQYF. The DNA for the CDR3 is TGTGCCAGCAGCCCGCGGGGGGGCGGAGGCACAGATACGCAGTATTTT.

The chain uses TRBV29-1 and TRBJ2-7; 7 bases align to TRBD1. The CDR3 consists of 15 residues. Germline loops: CDR1 SQVTM, CDR2 ANQGSEA. V dropped 2 bases and J dropped 1; count of bases not matched to a gene: 8. CDR3 in amino acids: CSVEISDRVSYEQYF. The CDR3 nucleotides read TGCAGCGTTGAAATATCAGACAGGGTTTCCTACGAGCAGTACTTC.

This clone has more than one count but fewer than ten. V usage is TRBV2 and J usage is TRBJ1-5; no definite D call. V was shortened by 2 bases and J by 2 bases, with 4 bases between the two germline ends. This CDR3 spans 13 amino acids. The germline V gene encodes CDR1 SNHLY and CDR2 FYNNEI. The chain's CDR3 is CASSEIGNQPQHF. The CDR3 DNA is TGTGCCAGCAGTGAAATAGGCAATCAGCCCCAGCATTTT.

This CDR3 reads CASSWTASSYNEQFF. The CDR3 DNA reads as TGCGCCAGCAGCTGGACAGCGAGCTCCTACAATGAGCAGTTCTTC. This sequence joins TRBV5-1 and TRBJ2-1, with D possibly TRBD1 on 6 matching bases. There are 15 residues in the CDR3. Trimming cost V 3 bases and J 0 bases, with 10 bases left between them. The germline V gene has CDR1 SGHRS and CDR2 YFSETQ.

On this clone: The sample has other DNA sequences that encode this CDR3 too. The V call is TRBV10-3, the J call TRBJ1-1, with 7 bases aligning to TRBD1. The CDR3 runs 14 residues. The ends lost 3 bases at V and 1 base at J; junction bases unmatched: 2. The germline gives CDR1 ENHRY, CDR2 SYGVKD. CDR3: CAISDRTGNTEAFF. The CDR3 DNA reads TGTGCCATCAGTGACCGGACAGGGAACACTGAAGCTTTCTTT.

This chain connects TRBV9 to TRBJ2-7; 8 bases map to TRBD1. The CDR3 is made up of 15 amino acids. V shed 0 bases and J 0 bases; nucleotides not matched to a gene: 2. From germline, CDR1 is SGDLS and CDR2 YYNGEE. Written as DNA, the CDR3 is TGTGCCAGCAGCGTAGGGGACAGGCGCTCCTACGAGCAGTACTTC. Its translation: CASSVGDRRSYEQYF.

There are a few counts of this clone. The chain couples TRBV19 to TRBJ1-1; D remains ambiguous. Germline V gives CDR1 LNHDA, CDR2 SQIVND (reference sequence). The ends were cut back, 6 bases at V and 11 bases at J, with 22 bases in the middle. CDR3 length: 14 residues. In DNA, the CDR3 is TGTGCCAGTAGAAACCGTGAGAGCTCGCCCGGGGCTTTCTTT. Translating gives CASRNRESSPGAFF.

The J gene is TRBJ2-5, the V gene TRBV24-1, with TRBD1 identical over 9 bases. The CDR3 spans 13 residues. The V and J ends lost 9 bases and 4 bases, in that order; junction bases with no gene match: 5. Germline V gene data show CDR1 as KGHDR and CDR2 as SFDVKD. Here the CDR3 reads CATGTGSRETQYF. The CDR3 bases are TGTGCCACCGGGACAGGGTCGAGAGAGACCCAGTACTTC.

V is TRBV5-5 and J is TRBJ2-5; D gene ambiguous. CDR1 SGHKS and CDR2 YYEKEE come from the germline V gene (reference sequence). The V end was cut by 4 bases, the J end by 2 bases, with 18 bases between. The CDR3 contains 16 residues. CDR3 in DNA: TGTGCCAGCAGCCTAGATCCGGCTGCCGCACAAGAGACCCAGTACTTC. Translating gives CASSLDPAAAQETQYF.

V usage is TRBV19 and J usage is TRBJ1-6; 7 positions match TRBD1. Per germline, CDR1 LNHDA and CDR2 SQIVND (reference sequence). This CDR3 comprises 16 residues. Trimming cost V 5 bases and J 2 bases; bases outside gene matches: 6. CDR3 sequence (DNA): TGTGCCAGTAGTGTCCGGACAGGAGCCTATAATTCACCCCTCCACTTT. This translates into CASSVRTGAYNSPLHF.

The chain is built from TRBV24-1 and TRBJ2-1, with TRBD2 matching over 7 bases. Trimming at V came to 9 bases and at J to 5 bases, leaving 12 bases not matched to a gene. Per the germline V gene, CDR1 is KGHDR and CDR2 is SFDVKD. CDR3 length: 15 amino acids. CDR3 sequence reads: CATGSSGPGDNEQFF. The CDR3 nucleotides are TGTGCCACCGGCTCTAGCGGTCCTGGGGACAATGAGCAGTTCTTC.

J is TRBJ2-3 and V is TRBV27, with D possibly TRBD2 on 5 matching bases. With 5 bases removed from V and 1 base from J, the gap between germline ends came to 16 bases. The CDR3 sequence is 16 residues long. Germline CDR1 MNHEY, CDR2 SMNVEV (reference sequence). The CDR3 loop is CASSPTLLEGTDTQYF. The CDR3 bases are TGTGCCAGCAGTCCAACGCTATTGGAGGGCACAGATACGCAGTATTTT.

V is TRBV6-5 and J is TRBJ2-7; D might be TRBD1 (5 bases). Deletions cut 6 bases from V and 3 bases from J, with 9 bases between. The CDR3 has 12 amino acids. The germline CDR1 and CDR2 sequences are MNHEY and SVGAGI. The CDR3 sequence is CASRRGFYEQYF. Here the CDR3 DNA reads TGTGCCAGCAGAAGGGGTTTCTACGAGCAGTACTTC.

The chain is built from TRBV7-3 and TRBJ2-1, with TRBD1 as a possible D gene (6 bases). This CDR3 region has 15 residues. Germline V gives CDR1 SGHTA, CDR2 FQGTGA. V shed 3 bases and J shed 3 bases, with 12 bases lying between them. The DNA of the CDR3 is TGTGCCAGCAGCTTTCGACAGGTAGACTACAATGAGCAGTTCTTC. Translation gives CASSFRQVDYNEQFF.

The rearrangement links TRBV7-3 to TRBJ2-1; 11 nucleotides match TRBD2. After removal of 5 bases from V and 6 bases from J, the junction contained 9 bases not matched to a gene. This CDR3 contains 16 residues. CDR1 SGHTA and CDR2 FQGTGA come from the germline V gene. CDR3 protein: CASSAQTSGIFNEQFF. CDR3 DNA: TGTGCCAGCAGCGCGCAGACTAGCGGGATATTCAATGAGCAGTTCTTC.

The rearrangement joins TRBV7-8 to TRBJ2-3; tentatively, D is TRBD1 (6 bases). Germline V gives CDR1 SGHVS, CDR2 FQNEAQ. V lost 5 bases and J 1 base, leaving 19 bases between the germline ends. This CDR3 spans 17 amino acids. This CDR3 reads CASSPLTGIIGTDTQYF. CDR3 DNA: TGTGCCAGCAGCCCCCTTACAGGGATCATAGGCACAGATACGCAGTATTTT.

This chain links TRBV6-2 or TRBV6-3 with TRBJ1-1; 11 positions match TRBD1. In germline, CDR1 is MNHEY, CDR2 SVGEGT. The CDR3 runs to 18 residues. The ends lost 0 bases at V and 0 bases at J; junction bases unmatched: 6. CDR3 amino acids: CASSYSRWDRGMNTEAFF. The CDR3 DNA reads TGTGCCAGCAGTTACTCCCGCTGGGACAGGGGGATGAACACTGAAGCTTTCTTT.